Included here is one TCR beta chain sequence, with context. TCRdb recomputed calls from the RT-PCR reads with MiXCR, one row per CDR3 protein. This table has 500,000 to 600,000 distinct CDR3 sequences, 7.5% to 8.5% appearing once. This entry belongs to a study of response to subunit inactivated influenza vaccine. The TCR sequence derives from a man between 50 and 70 years old who received an inactivated influenza vaccine. The source was PBMCs from blood, collected roughly 24 months after vaccination.

CDR3 sequence: CASTTGDTGELFF. CDR3 coding DNA: TGTGCCAGCACTACAGGGGACACCGGGGAGCTGTTTTTT. The chain couples TRBV19 to TRBJ2-2, with 7 bases identical to TRBD1. CDR3 length: 13 residues. J was trimmed by 3 bases and V by 9 bases; bases with no gene match: 4. The V gene's germline CDR1 is LNHDA and CDR2 SQIVND (reference sequence).